Listed below are T cell receptor beta chains from one sample, sequenced in a study of blood T cell repertoires in COVID-19. TCRdb keeps only in-frame clones here, not all; method: immunoSEQ multiplex PCR. The sample lists about 290,000 clones; about 85% were seen once. The sample taken for sequencing was peripheral blood. The receptor source for this set is a woman between 50 and 59 years old with active or convalescent COVID-19. Both conserved end residues are part of each CDR3. A D gene is named only where the DNA matches it firmly. The size entry is marked missing in some rows and otherwise reads once, few, many or a size class.

D | J | V | size | DNA | CDR3
. | TRBJ2-7 | TRBV6-5 | . | TGTGCCAGCGGGCCCGCGGGATCCTACGAGCAGTACTTC | CASGPAGSYEQYF
. | TRBJ2-1 | TRBV18 | . | TGTGCCAGCTCACCCGGCTCGCGGGGTGAGCAGTTCTTC | CASSPGSRGEQFF
TRBD1 | TRBJ2-7 | TRBV14 | . | TGTGCCAGCAGCCCCTATGTCGGACAGGGCCCAAAGGGCGAGCAGTACTTC | CASSPYVGQGPKGEQYF
. | TRBJ1-5 | TRBV19 | . | TGTGCCAGTACCCCAAAACTATTTAGCAATCAGCCCCAGCATTTT | CASTPKLFSNQPQHF
. | TRBJ2-3 | TRBV13 | . | TGTGCCAGCAGATATTTTTCAGATACGCAGTATTTT | CASRYFSDTQYF
TRBD2 | TRBJ2-1 | TRBV3-1/TRBV3-2 | . | TGTGCCAGCAGCCAGGGGACTAGACTACAAAATGAGCAGTTCTTC | CASSQGTRLQNEQFF
. | TRBJ1-1 | TRBV29-1 | . | TGCAGCGTTGAGTTGGTCGGGGGGCCTGACCCCACTGAAGCTTTCTTT | CSVELVGGPDPTEAFF
. | TRBJ1-2 | TRBV30 | . | TGTGCCTGGAGTGTACGAAGGGGCAGTGGCTACACCTTC | CAWSVRRGSGYTF
TRBD1 | TRBJ2-3 | TRBV4-1 | . | TGCGCCAGCAGCCAAGAGCAATTAGGACAGGGGGCACACACAGATACGCAGTATTTT | CASSQEQLGQGAHTDTQYF
TRBD1 | TRBJ1-5 | TRBV2 | . | TGTGCCAGCACCCTGCGGCAGGGGGCATTGAGTAGCAATCAGCCCCAGCATTTT | CASTLRQGALSSNQPQHF
TRBD1 | TRBJ1-2 | TRBV19 | few | TGTGCCAGTAGAGACCCGGGACAGCCTTACTACACCTTC | CASRDPGQPYYTF
TRBD1 | TRBJ1-1 | TRBV4-1 | . | TGCGCCAGCAGCCGGACAGGGGCCACTGAAGCTTTCTTT | CASSRTGATEAFF
TRBD1 | TRBJ1-1 | TRBV27 | once | TGTGCCAGCAGTTTCCTCTCCACAGGGGGGGTTGAAGCTTTCTTT | CASSFLSTGGVEAFF
. | TRBJ2-1 | TRBV5-1 | . | TGCGCCAGCAGCCCCCGACTTGAATACAATGAGCAGTTCTTC | CASSPRLEYNEQFF
TRBD2 | TRBJ2-7 | TRBV7-9 | . | TGTGCCAGCAGCTCCCCGCCGGGACTAGCGGGAGAGTACGAGCAGTACTTC | CASSSPPGLAGEYEQYF
. | TRBJ1-6 | TRBV6-5 | . | TGTGCCAGCATAGGGCAGGGTTTGGGTTCACCCCTCCACTTT | CASIGQGLGSPLHF
. | TRBJ1-2 | TRBV11-2 | . | TGTGCCAGCAGCTTAGATACGGGGAAGTATGGCTACACCTTC | CASSLDTGKYGYTF